A selection of T cell receptor beta chains follows, all from one sample in a study of T cells in Graves' hyperthyroidism and ophthalmopathy. TCRdb re-analysed the multiplex PCR reads in MiXCR, keeping a single row per CDR3 protein. The sample includes approximately 710,000 distinct CDR3 sequences, around 16% of them seen just once. Sequencing was done on a sample of blood. These receptors were taken from a man aged 50-59 years with Graves' hyperthyroidism. Each CDR3 is given with its conserved first and last residue. The D gene is left open where the match is weak. Size tells how often a clone was seen (once, few, many) or the class of an expanded clone, and some rows leave it out.

>TRBJ2-7|NA|TRBD1|TRBV4-3
CASSQDSGQGTYEQYF
TGCGCCAGCAGCCAAGACTCTGGACAGGGTACCTACGAGCAGTACTTC
>TRBJ2-7|NA|TRBD2|TRBV25-1
CASSWHGRASPGEQYF
TGTGCCAGCAGTTGGCACGGGAGGGCCTCCCCCGGCGAGCAGTACTTC
>TRBJ1-5|many|TRBD1|TRBV28
CASIGQGTNQPQHF
TGTGCCAGCATCGGACAGGGGACCAATCAGCCCCAGCATTTT
>TRBJ2-7|few|NA|TRBV6-1
CASRPTSTYEQYF
TGTGCCAGCAGACCGACTAGTACCTACGAGCAGTACTTC
>TRBJ2-2|many|TRBD2|TRBV27
CASSLPSGRNTGELFF
TGTGCCAGCAGTTTGCCTAGCGGGAGGAACACCGGGGAGCTGTTTTTT
>TRBJ2-1|NA|TRBD1|TRBV5-8
CASSDPVRQGNNEQFF
TGTGCCAGCAGCGATCCCGTACGACAGGGGAACAATGAGCAGTTCTTC
>TRBJ2-5|many|TRBD2|TRBV5-4
CASSYSGLAGVIRRTQYF
TGTGCCAGCAGCTACTCGGGACTAGCGGGAGTGATCCGGCGGACCCAGTACTTC
>TRBJ2-2|many|TRBD2|TRBV15
CATSRVGSGRLSGELFF
TGTGCCACCAGCAGAGTAGGTAGCGGGAGGCTGTCCGGGGAGCTGTTTTTT
>TRBJ1-2|NA|NA|TRBV19
CASRPVGQGFSGYTF
TGTGCCAGTAGGCCGGTGGGGCAGGGGTTCTCTGGCTACACCTTC
>TRBJ2-3|few|NA|TRBV7-9
CASSFERRTDTQYF
TGTGCCAGCAGCTTTGAGCGGCGCACAGATACGCAGTATTTT
>TRBJ2-5|many|NA|TRBV15
CATSRDSAGDPQETQYF
TGTGCCACCAGCAGAGATTCGGCAGGTGACCCTCAAGAGACCCAGTACTTC
>TRBJ1-1|many|NA|TRBV29-1
CSVVAARTEAFF
TGCAGCGTTGTAGCGGCCCGCACTGAAGCTTTCTTT
>TRBJ2-7|few|TRBD1|TRBV6-1
CASSPDRGGNEQYF
TGTGCCAGCAGTCCTGACAGGGGAGGTAACGAGCAGTACTTC
>TRBJ2-1|few|TRBD2|TRBV29-1
CSVEVLAGGLDEQFF
TGCAGCGTTGAAGTACTAGCGGGAGGGTTGGATGAGCAGTTCTTC
>TRBJ2-7|many|TRBD2|TRBV10-3
CAISGTSGRATSYEQYF
TGTGCCATCAGTGGGACTAGCGGGAGGGCTACCAGCTACGAGCAGTACTTC
>TRBJ1-5|NA|NA|TRBV12-3/TRBV12-4
CASSLEDHQPQHF
TGTGCCAGCAGTTTGGAGGACCATCAGCCCCAGCATTTT
>TRBJ1-5|many|NA|TRBV24-1
CATSERTRDQPQHF
TGTGCCACCAGTGAAAGGACACGGGATCAGCCCCAGCATTTT
>TRBJ2-2|few|TRBD2|TRBV6-2/TRBV6-3
CASSTTSGKDGELFF
TGTGCCAGCAGTACGACTAGCGGGAAGGACGGGGAGCTGTTTTTT
>TRBJ2-1|many|TRBD1|TRBV11-2
CASSQGQGYNEQFF
TGTGCCAGCAGCCAGGGACAGGGGTACAATGAGCAGTTCTTC
>TRBJ1-5|NA|TRBD1|TRBV12-3/TRBV12-4
CASSLIPQDRVGQPQHF
TGTGCCAGCAGTTTAATCCCTCAGGACAGGGTCGGTCAGCCCCAGCATTTT
>TRBJ2-3|NA|TRBD1|TRBV7-2
CASSLTGGLDTQYF
TGTGCCAGCAGCTTAACAGGGGGACTAGATACGCAGTATTTT
>TRBJ2-5|NA|TRBD1|TRBV20-1
CSARDGAGQGIQETQYF
TGCAGTGCTAGAGATGGTGCGGGACAGGGGATCCAAGAGACCCAGTACTTC
>TRBJ2-7|few|NA|TRBV4-3
CASSQSEGRFHEQYF
TGCGCCAGCAGCCAAAGTGAGGGGCGCTTCCACGAGCAGTACTTC
>TRBJ1-1|NA|NA|TRBV20-1
CSARWYTEAFF
TGCAGTGCTAGGTGGTACACTGAAGCTTTCTTT
>TRBJ2-3|many|NA|TRBV11-2
CASSRGEAARAQYF
TGTGCCAGCAGCCGCGGCGAGGCAGCCAGGGCGCAGTATTTT
>TRBJ1-6|NA|NA|TRBV15
CATSRDGPYNSPLHF
TGTGCCACCAGCAGAGACGGACCCTATAATTCACCCCTCCACTTT
>TRBJ2-2|few|NA|TRBV24-1
CATTDGIGELFF
TGTGCCACCACAGATGGGATCGGGGAGCTGTTTTTT
>TRBJ1-1|many|TRBD1|TRBV12-3/TRBV12-4
CASSLGEGQGNTEAFF
TGTGCCAGCAGTTTAGGTGAAGGACAGGGGAACACTGAAGCTTTCTTT
>TRBJ2-5|NA|NA|TRBV5-1
CASSTGILGETQYF
TGCGCCAGCAGCACCGGGATTCTGGGGGAGACCCAGTACTTC
>TRBJ1-6|many|TRBD1|TRBV20-1
CSSRRGTGEDSPLHF
TGCAGTTCCCGTCGGGGGACAGGGGAGGATTCACCCCTCCACTTT
>TRBJ2-2|many|NA|TRBV6-2/TRBV6-3
CASSRAGLLNTGELFF
TGTGCCAGCAGCCGTGCTGGACTACTCAACACCGGGGAGCTGTTTTTT
>TRBJ2-7|few|NA|TRBV29-1
CSVSTTAWFREQYF
TGCAGCGTGTCGACTACAGCATGGTTCAGGGAGCAGTACTTC
>TRBJ1-5|NA|NA|TRBV28
CASSLGDKRAAPQHF
TGTGCCAGCAGTTTGGGGGACAAAAGGGCTGCTCCCCAGCATTTT
>TRBJ2-1|few|TRBD2|TRBV5-1
CASSLDGLAAPYNEQFF
TGCGCCAGCAGCTTGGACGGACTAGCGGCCCCCTACAATGAGCAGTTCTTC
>TRBJ2-1|many|NA|TRBV7-2
CASSFSGQAEQFF
TGTGCCAGCAGCTTTTCGGGGCAGGCTGAGCAGTTCTTC
>TRBJ2-7|many|NA|TRBV12-3/TRBV12-4
CATKGGANYEQYF
TGTGCCACCAAGGGGGGCGCGAATTACGAGCAGTACTTC
>TRBJ2-2|NA|NA|TRBV20-1
CSASHGNTGELFF
TGCAGTGCTAGTCACGGGAACACCGGGGAGCTGTTTTTT
>TRBJ2-4|few|TRBD1|TRBV7-9
CASSSPGQGIAKNIQYF
TGTGCCAGCAGCTCGCCGGGACAGGGAATAGCCAAAAACATTCAGTACTTC
>TRBJ2-6|many|NA|TRBV28
CATLDSSGANVLTF
TGTGCCACACTCGACAGCTCTGGGGCCAACGTCCTGACTTTC
>TRBJ2-5|few|NA|TRBV6-2/TRBV6-3
CASRQQGIQETQYF
TGTGCCAGCAGACAACAGGGAATCCAAGAGACCCAGTACTTC
>TRBJ1-5|few|NA|TRBV19
CASSVGTINQPQHF
TGTGCCAGTAGCGTCGGGACAATAAATCAGCCCCAGCATTTT
>TRBJ2-3|many|NA|TRBV9
CASSSLTGTDTQYF
TGTGCCAGCAGCTCACTCACCGGCACAGATACGCAGTATTTT
>TRBJ1-1|NA|TRBD1|TRBV18
CASSTGTGALYAFF
TGTGCCAGCTCAACCGGGACAGGGGCTTTGTATGCTTTCTTT
>TRBJ1-1|many|NA|TRBV6-5
CASSPALHGGTEAFF
TGTGCCAGCAGCCCCGCCCTGCACGGGGGCACTGAAGCTTTCTTT
>TRBJ2-7|NA|TRBD1|TRBV29-1
CSAGTGALYEQYF
TGCAGCGCTGGGACAGGGGCCTTGTACGAGCAGTACTTC
>TRBJ2-5|many|TRBD2|TRBV24-1
CATSSGRAIQETQYF
TGTGCCACCAGTAGCGGGAGGGCAATCCAAGAGACCCAGTACTTC
>TRBJ2-5|many|TRBD1|TRBV2
CASSEARTPGQGTETQYF
TGTGCCAGCAGTGAAGCCCGAACTCCGGGACAGGGGACAGAGACCCAGTACTTC
>TRBJ1-5|few|TRBD1|TRBV19
CASSIVGTGGGQPQHF
TGTGCCAGTAGTATAGTTGGAACAGGGGGCGGACAGCCCCAGCATTTT
>TRBJ1-2|few|NA|TRBV6-1
CASSDYKDGYGYTF
TGTGCCAGCAGTGATTACAAGGATGGCTATGGCTACACCTTC
>TRBJ2-5|many|TRBD2|TRBV11-2
CASSLGVLAGDGETQYF
TGTGCCAGCAGCTTAGGTGTACTAGCGGGAGACGGAGAGACCCAGTACTTC